The clone carrying this T cell receptor beta chain is medium-sized (0.01 to 0.1%) in the sample. The sort gate was single viable CD3+CD4+CD8-CD45RO+ cells for memory CD4+ T cells. This table comes from immunoSEQ multiplex PCR, and its TCRdb copy is limited to in-frame clones, with some not included. Here the sample spans roughly 39,000 clones, roughly 80% being singletons. This record comes from a study of memory CD4+ T cells and cytomegalovirus serostatus. The specimen sequenced was memory CD4+ T cells from blood. The source is an adult in good health and CMV-seronegative.

The chain's CDR3 is CATSRSDRNTEAFF. The CDR3 DNA reads TGTGCCACCAGCAGATCGGACAGGAACACTGAAGCTTTCTTT. The V and J genes are TRBV15 and TRBJ1-1, with a possible D match to TRBD1 (6 bases). V shed 2 bases and J shed 1 base, with 8 bases lying between them. The CDR3 is 14 residues long. Per germline, CDR1 LNHNV and CDR2 YYDKDF (reference sequence). The variable domain in full, with the rest retrieved from reference TRBV15 and TRBJ1-1, is DAMVIQNPRYQVTQFGKPVTLSCSQTLNHNVMYWYQQKSSQAPKLLFHYYDKDFNNEADTPDNFQSRRPNTSFCFLDIRSPGLGDTAMYLCATSRSDRNTEAFFGQGTRLTVV.